The T cell receptor beta chain described here comes from a study of beta chain features in type 1 diabetes. In regard to this clone: Its antigen remains unidentified.

Expressed TCRB transcripts were sequenced because the isolated RNA had all been reverse transcribed beforehand. Clones were read by immunoSEQ multiplex PCR, and TCRdb kept only the in-frame ones, dropping some. Here the sample spans about 280,000 clones, over 12% being singletons. Germline CDR1 SGHTA, CDR2 FQGNSA. The CDR3 totals 12 residues. V was shortened by 0 bases and J by 11 bases, with 8 bases between the two germline ends. Study results and limitations: Insertion counts at VDJ junctions were lower in type 1 diabetes patients, who also showed more deletions there. In every one of the four CD4+ subsets, TCRB CDR3s were moderately but significantly shorter in Type 1 diabetes patients.

Isolation of CD4+ naive, central memory, regulatory and stem cell-like memory cells was achieved by sorting via CD45RO/CCR7/CD25/CD127/CD95/CD27. The chain is built from TRBV7-2 and TRBJ2-1; maybe TRBD1 (6 bases). This TCR was sampled from a man aged 18 to 29 with type 1 diabetes. Sequenced material: naive CD4+ T cells from blood. The CDR3 DNA is TGTGCCAGCAGCTTAGCGGGGGACAAGCAGTTCTTC. Translation gives CASSLAGDKQFF. Using reference TRBV7-2 and TRBJ2-1 for the parts outside the CDR3, the full variable domain is GAGVSQSPSNKVTEKGKDVELRCDPISGHTALYWYRQSLGQGLEFLIYFQGNSAPDKSGLPSDRFSAERTGGSVSTLTIQRTQQEDSAVYLCASSLAGDKQFFGPGTRLTVL.